This TCR beta chain stems from a study of tumor-infiltrating lymphocytes in localized non-small cell lung cancer. Germline CDR1 LGHNA, CDR2 YSLEER. This CDR3 is 16 amino acids long. The V end was cut by 0 bases, the J end by 6 bases, with 12 bases between. Assay used: immunoSEQ multiplex PCR; TCRdb lists only in-frame clones, some missing. The sample lists about 12,000 clones, around four fifths occurring once. Sequenced input: uninvolved lung tissue not adjacent to the tumor. The chain employs TRBV4-3 and TRBJ1-6; possible D gene TRBD1, 5 bases. This sequence originates from a human donor with non-small cell lung cancer. In DNA, the CDR3 is TGCGCCAGCAGCCAAGAGGTGGGTAGGGGTAATTCACCCCTCCACTTT. It yields the protein CASSQEVGRGNSPLHF.